This paragraph reports one T cell receptor beta chain. What it binds is unknown. This sample was included in a study of cytomegalovirus exposure and HLA in healthy donors. Study observations and caveats: A classifier reportedly called cytomegalovirus status with high sensitivity and specificity. Overall, approximately 150 TCR beta chains were annotated as cytomegalovirus-associated. A subsequent analysis found that TCR clusters from the first cohort also tended to co-occur in the approximately 120 validation repertoires, with roughly 95% of cluster scores above 0. Specificity for CMV antigens was confirmed in vitro for a few of the CMV-associated chains.

This table comes from immunoSEQ multiplex PCR, and its TCRdb copy is limited to in-frame clones, with some not included. The sample includes some 140,000 clones, 70% to 90% of them seen just once. The germline V and J ends were trimmed by 5 bases and 6 bases, with 14 bases remaining between them. Germline CDR1 reads SGHRS; CDR2 reads YFSETQ. The CDR3 spans 13 residues. The chain links TRBV5-1 to TRBJ1-1, with a weak D call TRBD1 (6 bases). Sequencing used PBMCs. The clonotype comes from a human donor in good health. Here the CDR3 reads CASRGALNAEAFF. CDR3 coding DNA: TGCGCCAGCAGGGGGGCCCTTAACGCTGAAGCTTTCTTT.